Presented here are 6 T cell receptor beta chains from one specimen sequenced in a study of beta chain features in type 1 diabetes. TCRB transcripts that were expressed got sequenced, as all of the isolated RNA had been reverse transcribed. Data came from immunoSEQ multiplex PCR; TCRdb stores just in-frame clones and leaves some out. The profile shows around 13,000 clones, roughly half of them singletons. Sequenced material: stem cell memory CD4+ T cells from blood. These receptors originate from a man between 18 and 29 years old in good health.

This rearrangement joins TRBV7-6 to TRBJ2-7, with TRBD2 identical over 12 bases. The CDR3 has 13 amino acids. Germline CDR1 is SGHVS and CDR2 is FNYEAQ. Trimming took 5 bases from V and 12 from J; bases not matched to a gene: 8. The CDR3 DNA is TGTGCCAGCAGCAAAAGGACTAGCGGGGATTCGTACTTC. As protein: CASSKRTSGDSYF.

The rearrangement uses TRBV30 and TRBJ2-2, with TRBD1 identical over 8 bases. The V gene end was trimmed by 4 bases and the J gene end by 0 bases; junction bases not matched to a gene: 10. CDR1 is GTSNPN and CDR2 is SVGIG in the germline V gene (reference sequence). The CDR3 is made up of 17 amino acids. Written as DNA, the CDR3 is TGTGCCTGGACCGCTAGGTGGGACAGGCCGAACACCGGGGAGCTGTTTTTT. The encoded protein is CAWTARWDRPNTGELFF.

This chain uses TRBV18 with TRBJ2-2, with D perhaps matching TRBD2 (5 bases). The germline CDR1 and CDR2 sequences are KGHSH and LQKENI. V lost 4 bases and J lost 8, with 11 bases in between. This CDR3 has 13 amino acids. Here the CDR3 reads CASSLGAAGELFF. Written as DNA, the CDR3 is TGTGCCAGCTCACTGGGAGCGGCGGGGGAGCTGTTTTTT.

This clone has just a few counts. CDR3 DNA: TGTGCCAGCAGTTTAGGGCGAAACACCATATATTTT. Translated, it gives CASSLGRNTIYF. J is TRBJ1-3 and V is TRBV28; D is unresolved. Trimming took off 2 bases at V and 5 bases at J, with 4 bases between the two ends. The CDR3 spans 12 residues. The germline CDR1 and CDR2 sequences are MDHEN and SYDVKM.

The J gene is TRBJ2-5, the V gene TRBV5-6; 13 bases are shared with TRBD2. CDR1 is SGHDT and CDR2 is YYEEEE in the germline V gene. The CDR3 covers 18 residues. The junction had 10 bases not matched to a gene; V was cut back by 5 bases and J by 0 bases. The CDR3 protein is CASSPRPGLAGNQETQYF. The CDR3 DNA reads as TGTGCCAGCAGTCCTCGTCCGGGACTAGCGGGGAACCAAGAGACCCAGTACTTC.

The chain has TRBV25-1 and TRBJ2-2; D is perhaps TRBD2 (6 bases). V lost 8 bases and J 2 bases, leaving 9 bases between the germline ends. Germline V CDR1 and CDR2: MGHDK, SYGVNS. CDR3 length: 13 residues. CDR3 protein: CASGGINTGELFF. DNA of the CDR3: TGTGCCAGCGGGGGGATTAACACCGGGGAGCTGTTTTTT.